A single sample is the source of the 15 T cell receptor beta chains below, sequenced in a study of T cell responses to AZD1222 COVID-19 vaccine. The data were produced by immunoSEQ multiplex PCR, yet TCRdb's version contains in-frame clones alone and is incomplete. The sample lists approximately 70,000 clones, 86% occurring once. The input for sequencing was peripheral blood, taken on day 0 of AZD1222 vaccination. The receptors were sampled from an adult in good health.

The chain is built from TRBV19 and TRBJ2-7; 9 bases agree with TRBD1. The CDR3 has 17 residues. Trimming took 4 bases from V and 3 from J; bases not matched to a gene: 13. From germline, CDR1 is LNHDA and CDR2 SQIVND (reference sequence). The CDR3 region is CASSTRTGTGRNYEQYF. The CDR3 DNA is TGTGCCAGTAGTACCCGGACCGGGACAGGGAGGAACTACGAGCAGTACTTC.

The genes are TRBV11-2 and TRBJ2-2; TRBD1 is a possible D gene (6 bases). This CDR3 is 16 amino acids long. In germline, CDR1 is SGHAT, CDR2 FQNNGV. V was trimmed by 5 bases and J by 1 base, leaving 14 bases between them. CDR3 nucleotides: TGTGCCAGCAGCGTCAACCCGGGACAGAACACCGGGGAGCTGTTTTTT. It yields the protein CASSVNPGQNTGELFF.

The V and J genes are TRBV28 and TRBJ1-3; maybe TRBD1 (5 bases). V dropped 2 bases and J dropped 0 bases, with 14 bases sitting between them. Per germline, CDR1 MDHEN and CDR2 SYDVKM. CDR3 length: 17 amino acids. CDR3 loop: CASSLRGGTLSGNTIYF. DNA of the CDR3: TGTGCCAGCAGTTTACGAGGAGGGACTCTCTCTGGAAACACCATATATTTT.

This sequence joins TRBV15 and TRBJ1-4; D perhaps matches TRBD1 (6 bases). V was clipped by 3 bases and J by 8 bases, with 16 bases between them. The CDR3 is 15 amino acids. Germline V gene lookup returns CDR1 LNHNV and CDR2 YYDKDF (reference sequence). The CDR3 DNA reads as TGTGCCACCAGCAGGAGAGGGGGGGACTGGGAAAAACTGTTTTTT. This sequence encodes CATSRRGGDWEKLFF.

This clone came up once. The chain employs TRBV27 and TRBJ1-5; tentatively, D is TRBD1 (5 bases). Germline assignment: CDR1 MNHEY and CDR2 SMNVEV (reference sequence). The V gene lost 0 bases and the J gene lost 4 bases, with 10 bases spanning the gap. The CDR3 extends over 15 amino acids. The CDR3: CASSLSQGINQPQHF. The CDR3 DNA is TGTGCCAGCAGTTTATCGCAGGGCATTAATCAGCCCCAGCATTTT.

The chain joins TRBV19 to TRBJ2-2, with 10 bases identical to TRBD2. In germline, CDR1 is LNHDA, CDR2 SQIVND (reference sequence). Trimming at V came to 6 bases and at J to 3 bases, leaving 4 bases not matched to a gene. The CDR3 totals 15 residues. The DNA of the CDR3 is TGTGCCAGTAGCAGCGGGAGGGCCTACACCGGGGAGCTGTTTTTT. This codes for CASSSGRAYTGELFF.

This chain uses TRBV28 with TRBJ1-5; D is possibly TRBD1 (5 bases). The CDR3 is made up of 15 amino acids. The germline gives CDR1 MDHEN, CDR2 SYDVKM. The germline V and J ends were trimmed by 6 bases and 2 bases, with 14 bases remaining between them. The CDR3 DNA reads as TGTGCCAGCAGCCTCTCCGGGGGGGGCAATCAGCCCCAGCATTTT. Its translation: CASSLSGGGNQPQHF. The entire variable domain, with the rest obtained from reference TRBV28 and TRBJ1-5, is as follows: DVKVTQSSRYLVKRTGEKVFLECVQDMDHENMFWYRQDPGLGLRLIYFSYDVKMKEKGDIPEGYSVSREKKERFSLILESASTNQTSMYLCASSLSGGGNQPQHFGDGTRLSIL.

The chain is built from TRBV19 and TRBJ1-1; D remains ambiguous. V lost 0 bases, J lost 1 base, and 6 bases lay in between. CDR3 length equals 14 residues. Germline V gene sequence: CDR1 LNHDA, CDR2 SQIVND (reference sequence). DNA for the CDR3: TGTGCCAGTAGTATAGATACAGAGAACACTGAAGCTTTCTTT. This gives the protein CASSIDTENTEAFF.

This chain links TRBV6-6 with TRBJ2-7; D remains ambiguous. The CDR3 contains 15 residues. Germline CDR1 MNHNY, CDR2 SVGAGI (reference sequence). Between the trimmed V and J ends, which lost 8 bases and 2 bases, there was a span of 19 bases. The CDR3 spells CASCHDKRVPYEQYF. CDR3 bases: TGTGCCAGCTGTCACGACAAAAGGGTCCCCTACGAGCAGTACTTC.

The chain couples TRBV29-1 to TRBJ2-7; D possibly corresponds to TRBD2 (5 bases). The CDR3 runs to 14 residues. V lost 1 base and J 1 base, leaving 11 bases between the germline ends. Per germline, CDR1 SQVTM and CDR2 ANQGSEA. CDR3 in DNA: TGCAGCGTTGAAGTAGACGGGGTTTCCTACGAGCAGTACTTC. Protein: CSVEVDGVSYEQYF.

The chain carries TRBV19 and TRBJ2-5; the D gene is possibly TRBD2 (6 bases). V lost 4 bases to trimming and J lost 1 base, with 13 bases between them. CDR3 length: 15 residues. The V gene's germline CDR1 is LNHDA and CDR2 SQIVND (reference sequence). As DNA, the CDR3 is TGTGCCAGTAGTACCGACTCCGGGAGCCAAGAGACCCAGTACTTC. Its protein is CASSTDSGSQETQYF.

This clone was recorded once. The CDR3 DNA is TGTGCCAGCAGTCCAAAGACAGGGAGCAATCAGCCCCAGCATTTT. Its protein is CASSPKTGSNQPQHF. This chain uses TRBV6-2 or TRBV6-3 with TRBJ1-5, with 7 bases identical to TRBD1. Per germline, CDR1 MNHEY and CDR2 SVGEGT. J gave up 1 base and V 5 bases, and 5 bases lay outside the gene matches. This CDR3 has 15 amino acids.

The V call is TRBV15, the J call TRBJ2-1; 11 nucleotides line up with TRBD1. V lost 5 bases, J lost 10 bases, and 7 bases stayed unmatched. The CDR3 is made up of 14 amino acids. Germline CDR1 reads LNHNV; CDR2 reads YYDKDF (reference sequence). CDR3 nucleotides: TGTGCCACCAGCCGGGACAGGGGGGGGTACGAGCAGTTCTTC. It is translated as CATSRDRGGYEQFF.

The chain couples TRBV4-2 to TRBJ1-2; D unclear. Germline V CDR1 and CDR2: LGHNA, YNFKEQ. The ends were cut back, 2 bases at V and 7 bases at J, with 11 bases in the middle. This CDR3 is built from 13 residues. The CDR3 nucleotides are TGTGCCAGCAGCCAACCCGCCGGCTCTGGCTACACCTTC. Protein sequence: CASSQPAGSGYTF.

The chain has TRBV2 and TRBJ1-1, with 8 bases matching TRBD1. Per germline, CDR1 SNHLY and CDR2 FYNNEI. CDR3 length equals 15 residues. V lost 3 bases to trimming and J lost 8 bases; unmatched junction nucleotides: 11. DNA for the CDR3: TGTGCCAGCAGTGAGTTTGACAGGGGCCGGAACGAAGCTTTCTTT. Translating it yields CASSEFDRGRNEAFF.